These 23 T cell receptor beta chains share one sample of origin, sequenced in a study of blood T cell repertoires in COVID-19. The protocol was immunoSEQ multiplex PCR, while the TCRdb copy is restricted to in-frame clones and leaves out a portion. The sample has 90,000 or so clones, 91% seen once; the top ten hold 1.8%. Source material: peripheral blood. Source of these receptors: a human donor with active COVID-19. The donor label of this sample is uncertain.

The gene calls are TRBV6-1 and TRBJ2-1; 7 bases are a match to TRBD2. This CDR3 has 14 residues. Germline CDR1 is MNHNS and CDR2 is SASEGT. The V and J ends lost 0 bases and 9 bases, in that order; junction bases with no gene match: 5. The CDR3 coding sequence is TGTGCCAGCAGTGAAGCGGAGTGGGGGGGTGAGCAGTTCTTC. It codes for CASSEAEWGGEQFF.

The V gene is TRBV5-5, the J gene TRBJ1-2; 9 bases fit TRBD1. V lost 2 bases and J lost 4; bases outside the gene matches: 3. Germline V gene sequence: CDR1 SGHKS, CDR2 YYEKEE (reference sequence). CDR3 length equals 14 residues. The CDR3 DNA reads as TGTGCCAGCAGCTTCCACAGGGGGCTCTATGGCTACACCTTC. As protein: CASSFHRGLYGYTF.

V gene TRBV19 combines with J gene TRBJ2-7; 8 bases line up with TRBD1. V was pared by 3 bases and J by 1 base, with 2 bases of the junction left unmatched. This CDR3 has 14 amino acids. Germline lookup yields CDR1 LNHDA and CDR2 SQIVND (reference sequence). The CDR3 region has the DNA TGTGCCAGTAGTATGGGGGACAGGTCCTACGAGCAGTACTTC. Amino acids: CASSMGDRSYEQYF.

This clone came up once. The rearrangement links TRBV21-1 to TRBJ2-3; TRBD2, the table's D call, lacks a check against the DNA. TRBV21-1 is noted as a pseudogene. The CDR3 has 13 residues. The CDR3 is CASSVRGADTQYF. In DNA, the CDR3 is TGTGCCAGCAGCGTCCGGGGGGCTGATACGCAGTATTTT.

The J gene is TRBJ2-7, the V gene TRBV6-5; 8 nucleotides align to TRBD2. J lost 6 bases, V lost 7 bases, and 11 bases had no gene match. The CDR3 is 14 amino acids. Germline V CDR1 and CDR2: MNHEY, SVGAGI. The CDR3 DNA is TGTGCCAGCACCCGGGAGGGGTCCCCTCCCGAGCAGTACTTC. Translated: CASTREGSPPEQYF.

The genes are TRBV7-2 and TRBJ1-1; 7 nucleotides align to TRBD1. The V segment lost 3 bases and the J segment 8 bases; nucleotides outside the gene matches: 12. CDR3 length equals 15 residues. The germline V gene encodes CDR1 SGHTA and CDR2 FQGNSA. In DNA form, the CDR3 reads TGTGCCAGCAGCTTTTCGAGGGGGCTACTCCCGGAAGCTTTCTTT. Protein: CASSFSRGLLPEAFF.

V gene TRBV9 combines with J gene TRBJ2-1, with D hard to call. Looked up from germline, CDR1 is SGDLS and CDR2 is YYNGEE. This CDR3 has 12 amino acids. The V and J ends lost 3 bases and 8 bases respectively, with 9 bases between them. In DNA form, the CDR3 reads TGTGCCAGCAGCGCCCTTCCTTATGAGCAGTTCTTC. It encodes CASSALPYEQFF.

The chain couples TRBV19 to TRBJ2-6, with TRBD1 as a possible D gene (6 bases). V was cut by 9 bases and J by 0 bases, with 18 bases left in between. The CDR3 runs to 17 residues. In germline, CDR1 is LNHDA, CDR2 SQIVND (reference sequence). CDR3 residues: CARFTGKLPSGANVLTF. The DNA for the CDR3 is TGTGCCAGGTTTACAGGGAAATTACCCTCTGGGGCCAACGTCCTGACTTTC. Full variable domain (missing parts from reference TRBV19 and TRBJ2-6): DGGITQSPKYLFRKEGQNVTLSCEQNLNHDAMYWYRQDPGQGLRLIYYSQIVNDFQKGDIAEGYSVSREKKESFPLTVTSAQKNPTAFYLCARFTGKLPSGANVLTFGAGSRLTVL.

CDR3 sequence reads: CASSLRTSGGALSYEQYF. The CDR3 DNA reads TGTGCCAGCAGTCTCCGGACTAGCGGGGGTGCGTTGTCCTACGAGCAGTACTTC. The genes are TRBV27 and TRBJ2-7, with 13 bases lining up with TRBD2. The V segment lost 5 bases and the J segment 1 base; nucleotides outside the gene matches: 11. CDR1 and CDR2 from the germline V gene are MNHEY and SMNVEV (reference sequence). CDR3 length: 18 amino acids.

DNA for the CDR3: TGTGCCAGCAGTGAATCGGGCCCCGGGACTGGCACCACAGATACGCAGTATTTT. This sequence encodes CASSESGPGTGTTDTQYF. The chain uses TRBV6-4 and TRBJ2-3, with D possibly being TRBD2 (6 bases). Germline CDR1 and CDR2: MRHNA and SNTAGT. Trimming cost V 3 bases and J 2 bases, with 21 bases left between them. The CDR3 runs 18 residues.

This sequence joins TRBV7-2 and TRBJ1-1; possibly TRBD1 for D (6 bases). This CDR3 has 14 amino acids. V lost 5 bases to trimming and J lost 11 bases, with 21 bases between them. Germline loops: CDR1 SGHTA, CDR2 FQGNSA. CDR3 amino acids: CASSVPEGGSMAFF. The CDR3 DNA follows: TGTGCCAGCAGCGTCCCAGAAGGGGGAAGTATGGCTTTCTTT. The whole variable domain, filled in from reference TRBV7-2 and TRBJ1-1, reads GAGVSQSPSNKVTEKGKDVELRCDPISGHTALYWYRQSLGQGLEFLIYFQGNSAPDKSGLPSDRFSAERTGGSVSTLTIQRTQQEDSAVYLCASSVPEGGSMAFFGQGTRLTVV.

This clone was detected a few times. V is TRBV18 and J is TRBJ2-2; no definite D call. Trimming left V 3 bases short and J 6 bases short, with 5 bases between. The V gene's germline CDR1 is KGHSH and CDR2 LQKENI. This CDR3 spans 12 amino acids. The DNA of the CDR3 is TGTGCCAGCTCACCTATCTCCGGGGAGCTGTTTTTT. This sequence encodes CASSPISGELFF.

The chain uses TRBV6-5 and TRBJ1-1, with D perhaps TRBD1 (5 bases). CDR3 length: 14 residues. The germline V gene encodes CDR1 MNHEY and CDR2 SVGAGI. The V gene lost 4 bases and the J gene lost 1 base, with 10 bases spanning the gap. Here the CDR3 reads CASSSLGGNTEAFF. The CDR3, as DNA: TGTGCCAGCAGTTCCCTGGGGGGGAACACTGAAGCTTTCTTT.

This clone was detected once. The CDR3 sequence is CASSVAGRHPSWERRDYLSYEQYF. The CDR3 DNA is TGTGCCAGCAGCGTAGCTGGGAGGCACCCTAGCTGGGAAAGGCGGGACTATCTTTCCTACGAGCAGTACTTC. This rearrangement joins TRBV9 to TRBJ2-7; 7 nucleotides agree with TRBD2. The germline gives CDR1 SGDLS, CDR2 YYNGEE. Losses at the gene ends were 0 bases for V and 1 base for J; bases not matched to a gene: 31. The CDR3 covers 24 residues. Together with reference TRBV9 and TRBJ2-7, the CDR3 gives the full variable domain: DSGVTQTPKHLITATGQRVTLRCSPRSGDLSVYWYQQSLDQGLQFLIQYYNGEERAKGNILERFSAQQFPDLHSELNLSSLELGDSALYFCASSVAGRHPSWERRDYLSYEQYFGPGTRLTVT.

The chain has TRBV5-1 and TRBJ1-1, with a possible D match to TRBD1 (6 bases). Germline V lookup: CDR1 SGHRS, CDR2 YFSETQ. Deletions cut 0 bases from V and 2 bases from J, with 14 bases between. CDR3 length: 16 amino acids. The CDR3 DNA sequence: TGCGCCAGCAGCTTGGGGGGCGGCAGGGGCAACACTGAAGCTTTCTTT. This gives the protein CASSLGGGRGNTEAFF.

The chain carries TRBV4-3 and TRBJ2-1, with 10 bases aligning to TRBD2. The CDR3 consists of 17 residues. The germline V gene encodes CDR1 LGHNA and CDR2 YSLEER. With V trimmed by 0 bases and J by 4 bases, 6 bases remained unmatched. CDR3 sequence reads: CASSQEWLAGGYNEQFF. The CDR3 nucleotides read TGCGCCAGCAGCCAAGAGTGGTTAGCGGGGGGTTACAATGAGCAGTTCTTC.

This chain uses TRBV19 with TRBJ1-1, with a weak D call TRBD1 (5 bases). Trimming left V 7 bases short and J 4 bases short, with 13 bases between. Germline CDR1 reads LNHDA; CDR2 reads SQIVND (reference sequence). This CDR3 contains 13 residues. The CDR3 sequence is CASNQGVGTEAFF. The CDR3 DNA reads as TGTGCCAGTAATCAGGGTGTGGGCACTGAAGCTTTCTTT.

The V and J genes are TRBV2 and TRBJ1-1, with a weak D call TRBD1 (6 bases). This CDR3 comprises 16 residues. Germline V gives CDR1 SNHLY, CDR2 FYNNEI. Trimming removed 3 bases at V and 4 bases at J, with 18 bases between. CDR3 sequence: CASSERWGTGFTEAFF. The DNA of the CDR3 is TGTGCCAGCAGTGAGAGGTGGGGAACAGGGTTCACTGAAGCTTTCTTT. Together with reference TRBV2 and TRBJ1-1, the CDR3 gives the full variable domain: EPEVTQTPSHQVTQMGQEVILRCVPISNHLYFYWYRQILGQKVEFLVSFYNNEISEKSEIFDDQFSVERPDGSNFTLKIRSTKLEDSAMYFCASSERWGTGFTEAFFGQGTRLTVV.

CDR3 sequence: CASSQDIGLAGTPRDTQYF. The DNA for the CDR3 is TGTGCCAGCAGCCAAGATATTGGGCTAGCGGGGACTCCCAGGGATACGCAGTATTTT. The gene calls are TRBV3-1 (or the pseudogene TRBV3-2) and TRBJ2-3, with 9 bases identical to TRBD2. V shed 0 bases, J shed 6 bases, and the junction held 16 bases outside the gene matches. The CDR3 contains 19 residues. Germline CDR1 is LGHDT and CDR2 is YNNKEL (reference sequence).

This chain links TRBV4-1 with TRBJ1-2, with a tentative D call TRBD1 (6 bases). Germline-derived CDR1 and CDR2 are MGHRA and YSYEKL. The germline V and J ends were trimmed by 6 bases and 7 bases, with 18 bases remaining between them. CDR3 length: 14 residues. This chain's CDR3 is CASRSVGALRGYTF. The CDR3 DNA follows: TGCGCCAGCAGGAGCGTGGGGGCCCTTCGTGGCTACACCTTC.

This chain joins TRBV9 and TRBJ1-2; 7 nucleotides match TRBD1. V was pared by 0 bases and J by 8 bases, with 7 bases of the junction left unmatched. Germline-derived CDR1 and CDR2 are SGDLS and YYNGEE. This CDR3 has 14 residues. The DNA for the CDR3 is TGTGCCAGCAGCGTAGATCTGACAGGGAACGGCTACACCTTC. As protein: CASSVDLTGNGYTF.

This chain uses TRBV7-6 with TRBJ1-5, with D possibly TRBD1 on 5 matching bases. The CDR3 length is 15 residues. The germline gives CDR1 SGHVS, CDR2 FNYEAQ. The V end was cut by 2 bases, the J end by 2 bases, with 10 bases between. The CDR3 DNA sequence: TGTGCCAGCAGCTTAACAGGCGCCCGCAATCAGCCCCAGCATTTT. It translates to CASSLTGARNQPQHF.

The CDR3 sequence is CASSFYGPGENNEQFF. CDR3 in DNA: TGTGCCAGCAGCTTCTATGGGCCAGGGGAGAACAATGAGCAGTTCTTC. The chain recombines TRBV11-3 with TRBJ2-1; D is possibly TRBD1 (6 bases). V dropped 3 bases and J dropped 5 bases, with 17 bases sitting between them. The CDR3 totals 16 residues. In germline, CDR1 is SGHNT, CDR2 YENEEA.